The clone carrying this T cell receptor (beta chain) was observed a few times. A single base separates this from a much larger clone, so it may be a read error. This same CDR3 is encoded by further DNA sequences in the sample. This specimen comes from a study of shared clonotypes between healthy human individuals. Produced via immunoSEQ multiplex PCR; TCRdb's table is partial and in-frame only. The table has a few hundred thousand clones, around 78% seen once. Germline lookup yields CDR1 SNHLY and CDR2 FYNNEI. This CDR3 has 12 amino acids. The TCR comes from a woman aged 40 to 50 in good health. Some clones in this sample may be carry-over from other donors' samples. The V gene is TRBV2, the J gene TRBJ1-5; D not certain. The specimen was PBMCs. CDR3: CASKWSNQPQHF. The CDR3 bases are TGTGCCAGCAAATGGAGCAATCAGCCCCAGCACTTT.